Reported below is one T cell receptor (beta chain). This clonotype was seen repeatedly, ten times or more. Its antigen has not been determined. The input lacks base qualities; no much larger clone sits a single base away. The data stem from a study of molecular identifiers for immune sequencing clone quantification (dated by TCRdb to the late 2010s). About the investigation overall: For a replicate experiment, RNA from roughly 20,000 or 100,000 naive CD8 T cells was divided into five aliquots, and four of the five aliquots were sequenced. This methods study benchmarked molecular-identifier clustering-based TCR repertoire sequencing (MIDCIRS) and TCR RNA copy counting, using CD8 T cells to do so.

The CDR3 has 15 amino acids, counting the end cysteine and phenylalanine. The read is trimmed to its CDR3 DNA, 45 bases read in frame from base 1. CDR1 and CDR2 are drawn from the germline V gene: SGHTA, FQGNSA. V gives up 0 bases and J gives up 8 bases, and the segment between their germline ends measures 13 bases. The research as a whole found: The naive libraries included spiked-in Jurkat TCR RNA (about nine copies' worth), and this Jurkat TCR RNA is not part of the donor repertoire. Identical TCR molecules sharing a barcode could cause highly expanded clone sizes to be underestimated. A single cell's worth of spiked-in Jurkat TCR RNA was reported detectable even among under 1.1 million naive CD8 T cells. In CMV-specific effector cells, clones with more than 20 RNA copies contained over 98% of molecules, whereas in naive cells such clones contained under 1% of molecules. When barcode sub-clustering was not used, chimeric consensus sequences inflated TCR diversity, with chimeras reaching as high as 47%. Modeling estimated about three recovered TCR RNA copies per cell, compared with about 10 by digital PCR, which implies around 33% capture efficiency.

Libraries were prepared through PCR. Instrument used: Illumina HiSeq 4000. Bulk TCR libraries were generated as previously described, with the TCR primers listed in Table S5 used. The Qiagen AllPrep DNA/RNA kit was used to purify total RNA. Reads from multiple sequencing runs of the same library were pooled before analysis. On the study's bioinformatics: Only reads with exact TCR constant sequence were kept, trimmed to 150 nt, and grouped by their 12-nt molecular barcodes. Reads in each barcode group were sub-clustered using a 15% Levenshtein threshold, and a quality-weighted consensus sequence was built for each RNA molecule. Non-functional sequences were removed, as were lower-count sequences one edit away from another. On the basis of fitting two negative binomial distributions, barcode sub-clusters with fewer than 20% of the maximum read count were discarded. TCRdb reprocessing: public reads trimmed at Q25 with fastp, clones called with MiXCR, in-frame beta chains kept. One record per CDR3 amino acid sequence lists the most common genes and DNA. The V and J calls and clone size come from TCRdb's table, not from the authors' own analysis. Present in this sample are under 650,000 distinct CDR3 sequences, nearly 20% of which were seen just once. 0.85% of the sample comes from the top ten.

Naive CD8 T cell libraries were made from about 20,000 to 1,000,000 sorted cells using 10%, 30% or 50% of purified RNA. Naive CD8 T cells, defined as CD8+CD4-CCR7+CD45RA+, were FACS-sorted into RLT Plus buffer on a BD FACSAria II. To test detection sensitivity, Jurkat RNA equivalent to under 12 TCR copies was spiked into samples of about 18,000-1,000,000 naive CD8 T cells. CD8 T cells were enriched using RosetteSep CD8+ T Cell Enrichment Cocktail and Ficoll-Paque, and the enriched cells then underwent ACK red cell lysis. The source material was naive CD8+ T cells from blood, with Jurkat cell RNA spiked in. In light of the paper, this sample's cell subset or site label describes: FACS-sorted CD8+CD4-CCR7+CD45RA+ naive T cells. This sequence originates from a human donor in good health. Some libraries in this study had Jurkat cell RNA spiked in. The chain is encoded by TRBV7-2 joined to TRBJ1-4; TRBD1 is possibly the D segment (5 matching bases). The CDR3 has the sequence CASSLAWGIEEKLFF. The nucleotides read TGTGCCAGCAGCTTAGCTTGGGGGATTGAAGAAAAACTGTTTTTT.